The following is a TCR beta chain sequence with its context. The antigen is not known. This specimen comes from a study of CXCR3-negative and CXCR3-positive naive CD8 T cells. At the level of the study: Sequencing yielded 120 million to 150 million TRB reads, roughly 1.5 +/- 0.3 million per library.

With UMI labels, 5' RACE was used to prepare the TRB cDNA libraries. TCRdb reprocessed the 5' RACE reads and stores each CDR3 protein as one record, lacking DNA. The sample's table shows about 28,000 distinct CDR3 sequences. At approximately 300,000 cells each, triplicate sorts were carried out for each CD8+ T cell subset. Study-wide results and limits: Naive subsets did not differ in surface CD5, and TRB CDR3 properties served to infer TCR strength. Memory CD8+ cells showed much lower diversity, while both naive subsets were comparably high.

Germline loops: CDR1 SQVTM, CDR2 ANQGSEA. This CDR3 is 13 amino acids long. The rearrangement uses TRBV29-1 and TRBJ2-7; checking the TCRdb D call of TRBD1 is not possible without DNA. The origin of this receptor is a human donor in good health. Some clones in this sample may be carry-over from other donors' samples. The material sequenced was memory CD8+ T cells from blood. CDR3 protein: CSATRDSTTEQYF.